This T cell receptor beta chain appears in the sequencing data of a study of neurological immune-mediated disorders. Background on the study: Among the roughly 35 patients with multiple sclerosis, about 31 were relapsing-remitting, while 3 were secondary progressive.

Study results and limitations: Levels of TCR clonal expansion peaked in HTLV-1-associated myelopathy and reached their lowest in multiple sclerosis, under those of healthy controls. With the multiple sclerosis repertoire cluster, none of the clinical or MRI features showed an association.

Ten or more counts support this clonotype. Antigen unknown. The CDR3 extends over 17 amino acids. Germline V CDR1 and CDR2: DFQATT, SNEGSKA (reference sequence). With 5 bases clipped from V and 4 bases from J, the junction kept 13 bases outside the gene matches. TCRdb reanalysed the 5' RACE reads using MiXCR and keeps one entry per CDR3 protein. The sample lists approximately 50,000 distinct CDR3 sequences, 3% to 4% occurring once. The chain couples TRBV20-1 to TRBJ2-5; 13 positions match TRBD2. Sequenced material: PBMCs. This clonotype was obtained from a man aged 40-49 years with multiple sclerosis. The CDR3 spells CSAPLSTSGGPRETQYF. The CDR3 DNA sequence: TGCAGTGCTCCCCTTTCGACTAGCGGGGGGCCAAGAGAGACCCAGTACTTC.